This TCR beta chain was profiled in a study of blood T cell repertoires in COVID-19. Looking at the study overall: T cells, B-cell-depleted T cells, or PBMCs supplied cDNA or gDNA.

Germline CDR1 SGHVS, CDR2 FNYEAQ. V lost 1 base and J lost 3, with 8 bases in between. The CDR3 totals 14 residues. The authors' processing: How many nucleated cells were present was estimated from reference gene primer amplification. The table came from immunoSEQ multiplex PCR; TCRdb's copy has only in-frame clones and leaves some out. V, J and clone size are those of that table, while D and trimming were read from the DNA. The sample holds about 230,000 clones, over 80% seen once. Sequencing input: peripheral blood. The receptor was isolated from a man between 40 and 49 years old with acute or convalescent COVID-19. This chain uses TRBV7-6 with TRBJ2-3; possible D gene TRBD2, 5 bases. This CDR3 reads CASSLVGATDTQYF. The CDR3 DNA sequence: TGTGCCAGCAGCTTAGTGGGAGCGACAGATACGCAGTATTTT.